This record looks at one T cell receptor (beta chain) sequence and its context. In TCRdb, the 5' RACE reads were re-called with MiXCR into one record per CDR3 protein. Of 350,000 to 600,000 distinct CDR3 sequences detected, over 12% appear once; the ten largest clones hold about 0.52%. The entry originates in a study of identical twins. V was trimmed by 4 bases and J by 7 bases, leaving 14 bases between them. The CDR3 loop spans 13 amino acids. The germline V gene encodes CDR1 DFQATT and CDR2 SNEGSKA (reference sequence). These same records also appear under a second study, on yellow fever vaccine responses in identical twins.

The source material was CD4+ T cells sorted from blood. The chain has TRBV20-1 and TRBJ2-4; TRBD1 might be the D (6 bases). This receptor was obtained from a woman between 18 and 30 years old in good health. The CDR3 DNA reads as TGCAGTGCTACCTATCCGGGACATAACATTCAGTACTTC. The encoded protein is CSATYPGHNIQYF.